This TCR beta chain originates from a study of shared clonotypes between healthy human individuals. Study-wide results and caveats: Larger estimated richness was generally recorded for naive subsets relative to memory subsets.

V shed 3 bases and J 6 bases; nucleotides not matched to a gene: 2. There are 13 residues in the CDR3. CDR1 is SEHNR, CDR2 FQNEAQ, per germline (reference sequence). Terminally differentiated effector memory CD45RA+ cells were excluded by CCR7 positive selection of CD45RO-negative cells. Assay: immunoSEQ multiplex PCR; the TCRdb copy retains only in-frame clones and omits some. The sample carries 800,000 or so clones, 96% recorded once. Remarks on this clone: Its antigen is still unknown.

This clonotype was sampled from a man under 40 in good health. V usage is TRBV7-9 and J usage is TRBJ2-7, with 10 nucleotides matching TRBD2. The sample comprised naive CD8+ T cells sorted from blood. The CDR3 region has the DNA TGTGCCAGCAGCTTGAGCGGGAGGGGCGAGCAGTACTTC. This sequence encodes CASSLSGRGEQYF. Together with reference TRBV7-9 and TRBJ2-7, the CDR3 gives the full variable domain: DTGVSQNPRHKITKRGQNVTFRCDPISEHNRLYWYRQTLGQGPEFLTYFQNEAQLEKSRLLSDRFSAERPKGSFSTLEIQRTEQGDSAMYLCASSLSGRGEQYFGPGTRLTVT.